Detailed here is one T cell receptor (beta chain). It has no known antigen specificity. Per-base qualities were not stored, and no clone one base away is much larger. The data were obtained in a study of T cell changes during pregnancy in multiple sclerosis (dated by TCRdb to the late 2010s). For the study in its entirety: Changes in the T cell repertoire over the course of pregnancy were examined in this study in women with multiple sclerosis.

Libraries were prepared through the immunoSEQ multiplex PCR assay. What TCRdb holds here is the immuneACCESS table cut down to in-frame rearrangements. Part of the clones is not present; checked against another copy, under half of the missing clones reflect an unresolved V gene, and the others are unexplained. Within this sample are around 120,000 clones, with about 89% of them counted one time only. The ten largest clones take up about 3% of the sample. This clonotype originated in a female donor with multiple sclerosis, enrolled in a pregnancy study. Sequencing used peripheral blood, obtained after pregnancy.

Read as DNA, the sequence is TGTGCCAGCAGTCTTACAGAAAGGAGGGGCTACACCTTC. It codes for CASSLTERRGYTF. The chain is assembled from TRBV5-6 and TRBJ1-2; a confident D gene designation cannot be given. CDR1 and CDR2 (SGHDT, YYEEEE) derive from the germline V gene. The V end loses 5 bases and the J end loses 8 bases, and a stretch of 16 bases separates them. Including the terminal cysteine and phenylalanine, the CDR3 comprises 13 residues. Just the 39-base CDR3 DNA is kept, in frame starting at base 1.